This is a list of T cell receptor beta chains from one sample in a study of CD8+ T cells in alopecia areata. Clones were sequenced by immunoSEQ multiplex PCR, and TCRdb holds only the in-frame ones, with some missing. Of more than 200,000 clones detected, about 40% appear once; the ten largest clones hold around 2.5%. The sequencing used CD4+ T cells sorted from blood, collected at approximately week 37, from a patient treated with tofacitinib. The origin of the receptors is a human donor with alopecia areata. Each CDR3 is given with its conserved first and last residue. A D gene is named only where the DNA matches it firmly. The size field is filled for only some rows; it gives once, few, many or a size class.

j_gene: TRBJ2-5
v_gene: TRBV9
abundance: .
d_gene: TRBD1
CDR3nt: TGTGCCAGCACCGTCGGGACAGCACAAGAGACCCAGTACTTC
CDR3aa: CASTVGTAQETQYF

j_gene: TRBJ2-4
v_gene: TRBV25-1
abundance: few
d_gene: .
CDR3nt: TGTGCCAGCAGTGCGATGATCGGAGCCAAAAACATTCAGTACTTC
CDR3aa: CASSAMIGAKNIQYF

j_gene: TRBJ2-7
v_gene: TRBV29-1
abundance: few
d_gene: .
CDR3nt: TGCAGCGCAGGTGGGGTCCCCTCCTACGAGCAGTACTTC
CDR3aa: CSAGGVPSYEQYF

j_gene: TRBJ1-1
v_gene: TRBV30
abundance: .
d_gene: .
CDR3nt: TGTGCCGGTGGTAGAGGGTCCTTGAACACTGAAGCTTTCTTT
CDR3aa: CAGGRGSLNTEAFF

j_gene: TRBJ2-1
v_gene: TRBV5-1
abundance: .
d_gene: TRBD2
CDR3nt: TGCGCCAGCAGCTATACTAGCGGGAAGAGTGAGCAGTTCTTC
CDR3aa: CASSYTSGKSEQFF

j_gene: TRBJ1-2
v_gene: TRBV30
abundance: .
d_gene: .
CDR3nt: TGTGCCTGGACCCAAGCCGCGGGCAATGGCTACACCTTC
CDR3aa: CAWTQAAGNGYTF

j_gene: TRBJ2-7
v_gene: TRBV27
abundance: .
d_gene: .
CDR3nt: TGTGCCAGCAGTTTTCACGGGACCGGACTTTTCTACGAGCAGTACTTC
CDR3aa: CASSFHGTGLFYEQYF

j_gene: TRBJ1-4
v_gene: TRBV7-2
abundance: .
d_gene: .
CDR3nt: TGTGCCAGCAGCTTAGATAGGATGCAGAAACTGTTTTTT
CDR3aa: CASSLDRMQKLFF

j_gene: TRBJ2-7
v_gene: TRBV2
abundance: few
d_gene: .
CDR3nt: TGTGCCAGCAGTGAACGCTTCGAGCAGTACTTC
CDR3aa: CASSERFEQYF

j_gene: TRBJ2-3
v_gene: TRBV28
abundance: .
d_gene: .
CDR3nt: TGTGCCAGCATCGCCGGGAAAGTCCTCACAGATACGCAGTATTTT
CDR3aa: CASIAGKVLTDTQYF

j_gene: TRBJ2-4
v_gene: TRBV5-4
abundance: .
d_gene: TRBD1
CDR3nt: TGTGCCAGCAGCTTGGGGGGACAGGACAAAAACATTCAGTACTTC
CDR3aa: CASSLGGQDKNIQYF

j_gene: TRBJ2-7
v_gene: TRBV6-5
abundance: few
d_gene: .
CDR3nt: TGTGCCAGCAGCCGTGGAGGGACCTACGAGCAGTACTTC
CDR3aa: CASSRGGTYEQYF

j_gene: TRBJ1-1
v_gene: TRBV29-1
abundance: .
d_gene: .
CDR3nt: TGCAGCGTTGACGGGGGGCCGGGCACTGAAGCTTTCTTT
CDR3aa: CSVDGGPGTEAFF

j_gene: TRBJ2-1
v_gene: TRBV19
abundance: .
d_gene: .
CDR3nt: TGTGCCAGTAGTTCACTGGATGAGCAGTTCTTC
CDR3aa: CASSSLDEQFF

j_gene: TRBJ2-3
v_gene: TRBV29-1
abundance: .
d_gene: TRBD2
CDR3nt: TGCAGCGTTGGACTAGCGGGAGGAAGCACAGATACGCAGTATTTT
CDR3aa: CSVGLAGGSTDTQYF

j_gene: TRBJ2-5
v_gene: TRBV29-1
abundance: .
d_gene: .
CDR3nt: TGCAGCGTTGACAGGAGTAAAGAGACCCAGTACTTC
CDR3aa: CSVDRSKETQYF

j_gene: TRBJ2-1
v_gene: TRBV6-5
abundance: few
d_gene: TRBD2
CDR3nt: TGTGCCAGCAGTCAGCGGGGGGCCAGCTACAATGAGCAGTTCTTC
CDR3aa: CASSQRGASYNEQFF

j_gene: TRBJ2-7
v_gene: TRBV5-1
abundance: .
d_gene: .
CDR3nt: TGCGCCAGCAGCTTGTACGGGACGGTGAGCTCCTACGAGCAGTACTTC
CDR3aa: CASSLYGTVSSYEQYF

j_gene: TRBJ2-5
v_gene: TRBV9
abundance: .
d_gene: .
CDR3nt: TGTGCCAGCAGCGTAGGCCCTGGACAAGAGACCCAGTACTTC
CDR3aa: CASSVGPGQETQYF

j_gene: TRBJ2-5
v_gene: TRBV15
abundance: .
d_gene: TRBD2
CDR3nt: TGTGCCACCAGCAGGTCCCTGACTAGCGGAGCCGAGACCCAGTACTTC
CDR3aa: CATSRSLTSGAETQYF

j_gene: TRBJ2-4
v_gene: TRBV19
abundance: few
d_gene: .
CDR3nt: TGTGCCAGTAGTAAGGCGGCCGGGGCTCTGGCGGCCAAAAACATTCAGTACTTC
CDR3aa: CASSKAAGALAAKNIQYF

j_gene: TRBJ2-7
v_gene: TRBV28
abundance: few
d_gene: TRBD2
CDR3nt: TGTGCCAGCAGTGACACTAGCGGAAGCTCCTACGAGCAGTACTTC
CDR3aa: CASSDTSGSSYEQYF

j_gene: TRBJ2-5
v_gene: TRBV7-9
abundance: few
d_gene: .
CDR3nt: TGTGCCAGCAGCCCAGGGGACGCCGGATTGACCCAGTACTTC
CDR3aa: CASSPGDAGLTQYF

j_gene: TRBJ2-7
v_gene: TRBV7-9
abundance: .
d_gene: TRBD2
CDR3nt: TGTGCCAGCAGCCTAGCGGTCGGCTACGAGCAGTACTTC
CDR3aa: CASSLAVGYEQYF

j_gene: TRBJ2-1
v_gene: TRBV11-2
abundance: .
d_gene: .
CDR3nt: TGTGCCAGCAGCTTTACTAGAGACAATGAGCAGTTCTTC
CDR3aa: CASSFTRDNEQFF

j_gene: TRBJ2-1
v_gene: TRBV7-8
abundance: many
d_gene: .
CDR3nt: TGTGCCAGCAGCAGTGGGGCTGAGCAGTTCTTC
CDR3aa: CASSSGAEQFF

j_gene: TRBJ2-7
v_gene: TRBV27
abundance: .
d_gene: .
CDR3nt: TGTGCCAGCAGTCCCTACCGACACCTTCCCTACGAGCAGTACTTC
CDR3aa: CASSPYRHLPYEQYF

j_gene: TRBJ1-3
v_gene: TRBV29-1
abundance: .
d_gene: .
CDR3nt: TGCAGCGTTGAATTCCCGGCTGGGGGAAACACCATATATTTT
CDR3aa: CSVEFPAGGNTIYF

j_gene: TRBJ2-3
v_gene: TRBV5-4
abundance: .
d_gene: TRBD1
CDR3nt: TGTGCCAGCAGCACCAACAGGGGGCGAGTAGATACGCAGTATTTT
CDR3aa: CASSTNRGRVDTQYF

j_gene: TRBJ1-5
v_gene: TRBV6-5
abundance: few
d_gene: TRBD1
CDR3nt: TGTGCCAGCAGGGGAACAGGGGGCGCATCTCAGCCCCAGCATTTT
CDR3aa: CASRGTGGASQPQHF

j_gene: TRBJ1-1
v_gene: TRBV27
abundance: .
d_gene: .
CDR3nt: TGTGCCAGCAGTTTATTGGAGGGGTTGACTGAAGCTTTCTTT
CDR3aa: CASSLLEGLTEAFF

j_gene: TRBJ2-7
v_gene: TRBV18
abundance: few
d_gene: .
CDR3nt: TGTGCCAGCTCACCGTCACGCCACGACGAGCAGTACTTC
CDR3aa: CASSPSRHDEQYF

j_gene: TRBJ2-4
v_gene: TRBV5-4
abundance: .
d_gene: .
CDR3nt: TGTGCCAGCAGCTTTGGATCTTTAGCCAAAAACATTCAGTACTTC
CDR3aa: CASSFGSLAKNIQYF

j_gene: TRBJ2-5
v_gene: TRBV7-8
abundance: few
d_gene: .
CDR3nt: TGTGCCAGCAGCTTCGCCCCTGTCGACCAAGAGACCCAGTACTTC
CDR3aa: CASSFAPVDQETQYF

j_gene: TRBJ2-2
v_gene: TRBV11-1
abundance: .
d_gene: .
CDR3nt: TGTGCCAGCAGCCCGAGCGACGGGGAGCTGTTTTTT
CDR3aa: CASSPSDGELFF

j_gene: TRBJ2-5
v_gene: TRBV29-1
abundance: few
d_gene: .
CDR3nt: TGCAGCGTACGATACGAGGAGACCCAGTACTTC
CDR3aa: CSVRYEETQYF

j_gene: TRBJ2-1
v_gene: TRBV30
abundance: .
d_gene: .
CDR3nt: TGTGCCTGGAGTCCTCAGCGGGAGCAGTTCTTC
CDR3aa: CAWSPQREQFF

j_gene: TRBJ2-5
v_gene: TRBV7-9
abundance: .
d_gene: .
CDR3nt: TGTGCCAGCAGCTTCACAGAGACCCAGTACTTC
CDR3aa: CASSFTETQYF

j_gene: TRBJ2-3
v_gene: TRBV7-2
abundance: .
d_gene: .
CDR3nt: TGTGCCAGCTTAAGAGGCGGGACAACCAGCACAGATACGCAGTATTTT
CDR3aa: CASLRGGTTSTDTQYF

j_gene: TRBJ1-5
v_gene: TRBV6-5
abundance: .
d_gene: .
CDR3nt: TGTGCCAGCAGTAGAGGGAGCAATCAGCCCCAGCATTTT
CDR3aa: CASSRGSNQPQHF

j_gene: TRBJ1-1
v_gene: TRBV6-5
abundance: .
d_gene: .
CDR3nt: TGTGCCAGCAGTTACAGGGATACTTCCGAAGCTTTCTTT
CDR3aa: CASSYRDTSEAFF

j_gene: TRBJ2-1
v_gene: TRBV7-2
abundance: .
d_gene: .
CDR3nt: TGTGCCAGCAGCTTAGGAGCGGTAAGCTCCTACAATGAGCAGTTCTTC
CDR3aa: CASSLGAVSSYNEQFF

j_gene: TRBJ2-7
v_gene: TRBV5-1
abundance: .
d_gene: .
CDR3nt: TGCGCCAGCACCCCGCCCTCAGGGGGGCCCGCCGAGCAGTACTTC
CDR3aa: CASTPPSGGPAEQYF

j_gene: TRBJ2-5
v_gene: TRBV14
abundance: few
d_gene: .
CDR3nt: TGTGCCAGCAGCTACCACCCCGGGACCCAGTACTTC
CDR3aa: CASSYHPGTQYF

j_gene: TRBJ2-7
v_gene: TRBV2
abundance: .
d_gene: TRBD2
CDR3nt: TGTGCCAGCAAGGAGCGGGAGGACTCCTACGAGCAGTACTTC
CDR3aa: CASKEREDSYEQYF

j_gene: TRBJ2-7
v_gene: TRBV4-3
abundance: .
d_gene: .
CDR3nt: TGCGCCAGCAGCCAAGGTTATAGCGAGACGATTTACGAGCAGTACTTC
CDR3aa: CASSQGYSETIYEQYF

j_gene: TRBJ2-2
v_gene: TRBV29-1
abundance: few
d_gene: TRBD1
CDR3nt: TGCAGCGCCCGGACAGGGGGCCAGAACACCGGGGAGCTGTTTTTT
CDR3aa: CSARTGGQNTGELFF

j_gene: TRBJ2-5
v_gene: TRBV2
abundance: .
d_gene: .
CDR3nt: TGTGCCAGCAGTGAAAAGTGGCCACCGGCTGGGACCCAGTACTTC
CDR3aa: CASSEKWPPAGTQYF

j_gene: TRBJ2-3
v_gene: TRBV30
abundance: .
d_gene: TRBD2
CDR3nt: TGTGCCTGGAGCCTTCGGGCTAGCGGGAGGAGAGGACTTGTTGTGGATACGCAGTATTTT
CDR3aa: CAWSLRASGRRGLVVDTQYF

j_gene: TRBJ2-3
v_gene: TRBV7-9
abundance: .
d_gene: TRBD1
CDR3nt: TGTGCCAGCAGCCCATGGGGCAGGGGGCCGGAAGATACGCAGTATTTT
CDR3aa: CASSPWGRGPEDTQYF

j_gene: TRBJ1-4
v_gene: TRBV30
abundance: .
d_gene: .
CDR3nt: TGTGCCGCAAACGACCGGTCAACTAATGAAAAACTGTTTTTT
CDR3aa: CAANDRSTNEKLFF